Listed here are 21 T cell receptor beta chains from one sample, sequenced in a study of T-cell reconstitution after alpha-beta-depleted transplantation in children. Preparation of the TCRbeta library was carried out with unique molecular identifiers. A single record per CDR3 protein comes from TCRdb applying MiXCR to the PCR reads. Seen here are 250,000 to 350,000 distinct CDR3 sequences, 20% to 30% observed once, and the top ten hold roughly 11%. The sample consisted of PBMCs, mostly from graft donor cells, taken 180 days after TCRalphabeta/CD19-depleted stem cell transplant. The receptors were sampled from a male patient aged 10-17 years who had a stem cell transplant for acute lymphoblastic leukemia, so the T cells may come from the graft donor.

The chain has TRBV12-3 or TRBV12-4 and TRBJ2-7, with D possibly matching TRBD1 (7 bases). V was shortened by 0 bases and J by 5 bases, with 14 bases between the two germline ends. The CDR3 totals 15 residues. The CDR3 loop reads CASSLARDSMHEQYF. The CDR3 DNA follows: TGTGCCAGCAGTTTAGCGCGGGACAGTATGCACGAGCAGTACTTC.

The chain couples TRBV20-1 to TRBJ2-7, with 8 bases aligning to TRBD2. Germline V lookup: CDR1 DFQATT, CDR2 SNEGSKA (reference sequence). The CDR3 runs to 14 residues. Unmatched junction bases numbered 9, after V lost 6 bases and J lost 2 bases. The CDR3 bases are TGCAGTGCCTTCCGAGCGGGAGAACCCTACGAGCAGTACTTC. Encoded protein: CSAFRAGEPYEQYF.

This clonotype was seen only a few times. The genes are TRBV20-1 and TRBJ2-2; weak D call: TRBD2 (5 bases). This CDR3 has 13 residues. V was shortened by 6 bases and J by 5 bases, with 13 bases between the two germline ends. Germline loops: CDR1 DFQATT, CDR2 SNEGSKA (reference sequence). The CDR3 sequence: CSAGISGTGELFF. The CDR3 coding sequence is TGCAGTGCCGGGATATCGGGGACCGGGGAGCTGTTTTTT.

The chain links TRBV5-1 to TRBJ2-7; 9 bases match TRBD2. The CDR3 length is 15 residues. J lost 0 bases, V lost 0 bases, and 1 base had no gene match. Germline CDR1 reads SGHRS; CDR2 reads YFSETQ. The CDR3 DNA is TGCGCCAGCAGCTTGGTAGCGGGAGTCTCCTACGAGCAGTACTTC. Protein sequence: CASSLVAGVSYEQYF.

In this sample, this clonotype turned up a few times. The chain is built from TRBV18 and TRBJ1-1; TRBD1 is a possible D gene (5 bases). With 5 bases removed from V and 3 bases from J, the gap between germline ends came to 10 bases. CDR1 and CDR2 (germline): KGHSH, LQKENI. The CDR3 length is 13 residues. The CDR3 region has the DNA TGTGCCAGCTCAGGACGACAGTACACTGAAGCTTTCTTT. Translated: CASSGRQYTEAFF.

This clonotype was seen a handful of times. The chain employs TRBV10-3 and TRBJ2-2; the D gene is possibly TRBD2 (7 bases). V dropped 6 bases and J dropped 5 bases, with 16 bases sitting between them. The CDR3 loop spans 15 amino acids. Germline V gene sequence: CDR1 ENHRY, CDR2 SYGVKD. In DNA, the CDR3 is TGTGCCATCAGGAGGGGGGGTGCAAGGACCGGGGAGCTGTTTTTT. It translates to CAIRRGGARTGELFF.

The CDR3 protein is CASSLERQFSGNTIYF. The CDR3, as DNA: TGCGCCAGCAGCTTGGAAAGACAGTTCTCTGGAAACACCATATATTTT. The genes are TRBV5-1 and TRBJ1-3; D is possibly TRBD1 (5 bases). This CDR3 has 16 amino acids. CDR1 and CDR2 (germline): SGHRS, YFSETQ. V shed 0 bases and J shed 0 bases, with 10 bases lying between them.

This clonotype was detected only a few times. The chain uses TRBV7-2 and TRBJ2-4; a possible D gene is TRBD2 (5 bases). The CDR3 extends over 17 amino acids. Germline-derived CDR1 and CDR2 are SGHTA and FQGNSA. V lost 7 bases and J lost 1, with 20 bases in between. The CDR3 DNA sequence: TGTGCCAGCACCCCTGGGTGGGAGAAAGGGGCCAAAAACATTCAGTACTTC. Its protein is CASTPGWEKGAKNIQYF.

This rearrangement joins TRBV7-2 to TRBJ1-5, with D possibly matching TRBD1 (5 bases). The germline V gene has CDR1 SGHTA and CDR2 FQGNSA. The CDR3 extends over 16 amino acids. The V end lost 1 base, the J end lost 9 bases, and 19 bases lay between the germline ends. The CDR3 is CASSLGGQTSSLPQHF. The CDR3 region has the DNA TGTGCCAGCAGCTTAGGGGGCCAGACCTCCTCACTGCCCCAGCATTTT. Combining the CDR3 with reference TRBV7-2 and TRBJ1-5 gives the whole variable domain GAGVSQSPSNKVTEKGKDVELRCDPISGHTALYWYRQSLGQGLEFLIYFQGNSAPDKSGLPSDRFSAERTGGSVSTLTIQRTQQEDSAVYLCASSLGGQTSSLPQHFGDGTRLSIL.

J is TRBJ2-5 and V is TRBV27, with no clear D. The CDR3 contains 14 residues. Trimming left V 4 bases short and J 5 bases short, with 14 bases between. Germline CDR1 MNHEY, CDR2 SMNVEV (reference sequence). The CDR3 loop reads CASSSQTSTETQYF. CDR3 nucleotide sequence: TGTGCCAGCAGTTCCCAGACCTCAACCGAGACCCAGTACTTC.

The V gene is TRBV27, the J gene TRBJ2-1, with 10 bases lining up with TRBD1. The CDR3 spans 15 residues. V trimming: 7 bases; J trimming: 3 bases; junction bases outside the gene matches: 6. Looked up from germline, CDR1 is MNHEY and CDR2 is SMNVEV (reference sequence). CDR3 coding DNA: TGTGCCAGCACTTCGGGGACAGGGGTCTACAATGAGCAGTTCTTC. As protein: CASTSGTGVYNEQFF.

The chain links TRBV27 to TRBJ2-7; 12 nucleotides line up with TRBD1. Per the germline V gene, CDR1 is MNHEY and CDR2 is SMNVEV (reference sequence). The ends lost 6 bases at V and 5 bases at J; junction bases unmatched: 11. The CDR3 has 16 amino acids. The CDR3 protein is CASRRAGTGGLNEQYF. The CDR3 DNA sequence: TGTGCCAGCAGACGTGCCGGGACAGGGGGCCTGAACGAGCAGTACTTC.

There are many counts of this clonotype. V and J are TRBV5-6 and TRBJ2-3; possible D gene TRBD1, 7 bases. Trimming took 4 bases from V and 0 from J, leaving 15 bases between them. The germline CDR1 and CDR2 sequences are SGHDT and YYEEEE. This CDR3 has 16 amino acids. The CDR3, as DNA: TGTGCCAGCAGCATTAGGACAGGAGGGAGCACAGATACGCAGTATTTT. It encodes CASSIRTGGSTDTQYF.

The V call is TRBV29-1, the J call TRBJ1-5; the match to TRBD1 covers 10 bases. The germline V gene has CDR1 SQVTM and CDR2 ANQGSEA. The trim removed 4 bases at V and 3 bases at J, leaving 3 bases unmatched. The CDR3 has 14 amino acids. CDR3 sequence: CSVGTGGYNQPQHF. The CDR3 DNA reads TGCAGCGTTGGGACAGGGGGATACAATCAGCCCCAGCATTTT.

The chain links TRBV10-3 to TRBJ2-5; 7 positions match TRBD1. The V gene end was trimmed by 0 bases and the J gene end by 2 bases; junction bases not matched to a gene: 9. The length of the CDR3 is 17 residues. Germline CDR1 is ENHRY and CDR2 is SYGVKD. The DNA for the CDR3 is TGTGCCATCAGTGAGTCATACGGGACAGCCGATCAAGAGACCCAGTACTTC. Its protein is CAISESYGTADQETQYF.

This clonotype was detected a few times. The chain recombines TRBV7-2 with TRBJ2-7, with D unresolved. The V gene lost 1 base and the J gene lost 4 bases, with 11 bases spanning the gap. The germline gives CDR1 SGHTA, CDR2 FQGNSA. This CDR3 comprises 14 residues. In nucleotides, the CDR3 is TGTGCCAGCAGCTTAGTAGCAGTGGGGTACGAGCAGTACTTC. Translated, it gives CASSLVAVGYEQYF. Full variable domain (rest looked up from reference TRBV7-2 and TRBJ2-7): GAGVSQSPSNKVTEKGKDVELRCDPISGHTALYWYRQSLGQGLEFLIYFQGNSAPDKSGLPSDRFSAERTGGSVSTLTIQRTQQEDSAVYLCASSLVAVGYEQYFGPGTRLTVT.

In this sample, this clonotype turned up many times. This chain uses TRBV5-6 with TRBJ2-7; D remains ambiguous. V lost 2 bases, J lost 2 bases, and 11 bases lay in between. The CDR3 sequence is 14 residues long. Looked up from germline, CDR1 is SGHDT and CDR2 is YYEEEE. Here the CDR3 reads CASSLGGAPYEQYF. DNA of the CDR3: TGTGCCAGCAGCTTAGGCGGAGCCCCCTACGAGCAGTACTTC.

The chain couples TRBV9 to TRBJ2-2, with 7 bases fitting TRBD1. The V and J ends lost 5 bases and 5 bases, in that order; junction bases with no gene match: 6. This CDR3 contains 14 residues. Germline CDR1 is SGDLS and CDR2 is YYNGEE. DNA for the CDR3: TGTGCCAGCAGAGGGGGCGTCCCGACCGGGGAGCTGTTTTTT. Translated, it gives CASRGGVPTGELFF.

This clonotype was counted between two and nine times. This chain uses TRBV12-3 or TRBV12-4 with TRBJ2-7, with 7 bases fitting TRBD1. Trimming removed 5 bases from V and 3 bases from J; junction bases left unmatched: 7. The CDR3 has 14 residues. This CDR3 reads CASSVRDSYYEQYF. CDR3 bases: TGTGCCAGCAGTGTCCGGGACAGTTACTACGAGCAGTACTTC.

This chain joins TRBV5-5 and TRBJ2-3; 9 nucleotides match TRBD1. V gave up 4 bases and J gave up 3 bases; unmatched junction bases: 6. The CDR3 sequence is 15 residues long. Germline assignment: CDR1 SGHKS and CDR2 YYEKEE (reference sequence). DNA of the CDR3: TGTGCCAGCAGCCCCCGGGACAGGGTTACAGATACGCAGTATTTT. This sequence encodes CASSPRDRVTDTQYF.

The chain uses TRBV18 and TRBJ1-1; TRBD1 aligns across 9 bases. The germline CDR1 and CDR2 sequences are KGHSH and LQKENI. There are 15 residues in the CDR3. V gave up 4 bases and J gave up 5 bases; unmatched junction bases: 8. The chain's CDR3 is CASSLGGQGWTEAFF. The DNA for the CDR3 is TGTGCCAGCTCACTGGGTGGACAGGGGTGGACTGAAGCTTTCTTT.